The T cell receptor beta chain under discussion was sequenced for a study of Ad26.COV2.S vaccination and SARS-CoV-2 variants. Study details: Ad26.COV2.S given intramuscularly, once or twice 56 days apart. Findings and caveats of the study: With respect to non-spike TCR breadth, vaccine and placebo recipients were similar. Analyses of TCR breadth and depth may have underestimated total T cell responses.

Libraries were prepared by immunoSEQ multiplex PCR; TCRdb keeps only in-frame clonotypes and omits some of them. The sample lists approximately 410,000 clones; 70% to 90% were seen once. Concerning this clone: What it binds is not known.

Treatment given: approximately 18 received Ad26.COV2.S at low or high dose, single or two shots; 5 received placebo; per-sample allocation not given. The study sampled participants on day 63 after the first vaccine or placebo injection. Immunization relied on an Ad26 vector, which expressed Wuhan-strain SARS-CoV-2 spike. CDR3 size: 13 residues. V lost 5 bases and J lost 1, with 8 bases in between. CDR1 and CDR2 (germline): LNHDA, SQIVND (reference sequence). The sequencing here drew on peripheral blood, taken in a trial of Ad26.COV2.S vaccine versus placebo. The J gene is TRBJ2-5, the V gene TRBV19; D is possibly TRBD1 (6 bases). This TCR was sampled from a person between 18 and 60 years old who received the Ad26.COV2.S COVID-19 vaccine or a placebo. DNA of the CDR3: TGTGCCAGTAGTTGGACAGCCCAAGAGACCCAGTACTTC. Amino acid sequence: CASSWTAQETQYF.